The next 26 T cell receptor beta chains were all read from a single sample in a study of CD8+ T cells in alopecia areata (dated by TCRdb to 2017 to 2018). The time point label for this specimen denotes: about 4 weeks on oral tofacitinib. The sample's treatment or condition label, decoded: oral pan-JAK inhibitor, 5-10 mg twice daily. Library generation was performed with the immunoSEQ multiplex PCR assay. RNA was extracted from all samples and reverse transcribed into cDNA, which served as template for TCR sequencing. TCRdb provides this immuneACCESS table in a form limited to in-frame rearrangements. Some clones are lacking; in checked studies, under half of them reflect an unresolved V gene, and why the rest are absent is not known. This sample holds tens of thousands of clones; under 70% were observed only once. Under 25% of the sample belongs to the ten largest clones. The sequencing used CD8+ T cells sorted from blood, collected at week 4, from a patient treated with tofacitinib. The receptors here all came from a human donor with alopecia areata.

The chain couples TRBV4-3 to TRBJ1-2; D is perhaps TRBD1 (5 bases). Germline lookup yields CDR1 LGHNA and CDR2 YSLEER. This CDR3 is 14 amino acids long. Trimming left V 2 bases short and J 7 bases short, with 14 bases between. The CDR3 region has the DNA TGCGCCAGCAGCCAAACGGCAGGGAAGCGTGGCTACACCTTC. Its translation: CASSQTAGKRGYTF.

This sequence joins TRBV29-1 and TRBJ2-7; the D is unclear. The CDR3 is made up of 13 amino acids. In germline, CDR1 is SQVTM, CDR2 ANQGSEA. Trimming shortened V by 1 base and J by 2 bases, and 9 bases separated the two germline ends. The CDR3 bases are TGCAGCGTTGAAGTTGACTGGACCTACGAGCAGTACTTC. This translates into CSVEVDWTYEQYF.

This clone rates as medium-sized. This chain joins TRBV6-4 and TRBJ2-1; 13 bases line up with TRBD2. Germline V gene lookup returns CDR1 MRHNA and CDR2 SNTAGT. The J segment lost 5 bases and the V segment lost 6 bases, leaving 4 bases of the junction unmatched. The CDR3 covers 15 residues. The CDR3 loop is CASSPGTSGDNEQFF. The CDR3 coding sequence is TGTGCCAGCAGCCCCGGGACTAGCGGGGACAATGAGCAGTTCTTC.

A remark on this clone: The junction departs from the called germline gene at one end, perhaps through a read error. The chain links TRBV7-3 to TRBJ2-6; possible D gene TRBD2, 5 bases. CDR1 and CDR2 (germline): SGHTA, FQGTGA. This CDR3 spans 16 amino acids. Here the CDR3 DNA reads TGCGCCAGCAGCCAAGATGGGAGCTCTGGGGCCAACGTCCTGACTTTC. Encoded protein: CASSQDGSSGANVLTF.

CDR3 coding DNA: TGTGCCAGCAGTTACAGGGGGCCTTACGAGCAGTACTTC. It yields the protein CASSYRGPYEQYF. This sequence joins TRBV27 and TRBJ2-7, with TRBD1 matching over 9 bases. The CDR3 loop spans 13 amino acids. CDR1 is MNHEY and CDR2 is SMNVEV in the germline V gene (reference sequence). V was pared by 4 bases and J by 4 bases, with 2 bases of the junction left unmatched.

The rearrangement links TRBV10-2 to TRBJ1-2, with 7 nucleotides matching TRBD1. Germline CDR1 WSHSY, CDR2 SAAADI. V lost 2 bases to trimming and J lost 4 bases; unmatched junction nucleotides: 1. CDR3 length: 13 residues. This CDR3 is CASSETGAYGYTF. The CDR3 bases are TGCGCCAGCAGTGAGACAGGGGCCTATGGCTACACCTTC.

CDR3 in DNA: TGCAGCGTTGTAATAGACAATCAGCCCCAGCATTTT. This sequence encodes CSVVIDNQPQHF. The chain employs TRBV29-1 and TRBJ1-5; D unresolved. Germline assignment: CDR1 SQVTM and CDR2 ANQGSEA. The CDR3 is 12 residues long. V was pared by 4 bases and J by 3 bases, with 7 bases between.

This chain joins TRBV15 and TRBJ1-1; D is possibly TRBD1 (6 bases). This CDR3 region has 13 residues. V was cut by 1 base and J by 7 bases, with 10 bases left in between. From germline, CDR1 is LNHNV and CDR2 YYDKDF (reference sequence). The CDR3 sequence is CATSRGTAVEAFF. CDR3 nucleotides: TGTGCCACCAGCAGAGGGACAGCCGTTGAAGCTTTCTTT. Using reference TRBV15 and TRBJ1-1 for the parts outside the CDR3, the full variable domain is DAMVIQNPRYQVTQFGKPVTLSCSQTLNHNVMYWYQQKSSQAPKLLFHYYDKDFNNEADTPDNFQSRRPNTSFCFLDIRSPGLGDTAMYLCATSRGTAVEAFFGQGTRLTVV.

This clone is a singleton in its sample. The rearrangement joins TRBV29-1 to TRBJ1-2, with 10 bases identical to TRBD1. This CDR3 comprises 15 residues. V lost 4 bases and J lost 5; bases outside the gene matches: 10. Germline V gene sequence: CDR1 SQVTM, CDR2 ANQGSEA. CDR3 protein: CSVGRAGTGAYGYTF. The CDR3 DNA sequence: TGCAGCGTTGGGAGAGCCGGGACAGGGGCTTATGGCTACACCTTC. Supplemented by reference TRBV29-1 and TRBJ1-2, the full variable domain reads SAVISQKPSRDICQRGTSLTIQCQVDSQVTMMFWYRQQPGQSLTLIATANQGSEATYESGFVIDKFPISRPNLTFSTLTVSNMSPEDSSIYLCSVGRAGTGAYGYTFGSGTRLTVV.

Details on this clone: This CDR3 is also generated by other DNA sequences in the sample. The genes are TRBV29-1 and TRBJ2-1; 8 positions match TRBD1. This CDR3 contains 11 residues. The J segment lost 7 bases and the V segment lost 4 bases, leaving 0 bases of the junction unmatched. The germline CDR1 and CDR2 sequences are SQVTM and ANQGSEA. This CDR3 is CSVGQGNEQFF. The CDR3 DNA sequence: TGCAGCGTTGGACAGGGGAATGAGCAGTTCTTC.

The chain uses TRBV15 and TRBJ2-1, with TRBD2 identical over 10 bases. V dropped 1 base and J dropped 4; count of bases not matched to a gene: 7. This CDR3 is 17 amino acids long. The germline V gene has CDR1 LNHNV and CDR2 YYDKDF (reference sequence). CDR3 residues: CATSRVGIAGGYNEQFF. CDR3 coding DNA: TGTGCCACCAGCAGAGTGGGGATAGCGGGGGGTTACAATGAGCAGTTCTTC.

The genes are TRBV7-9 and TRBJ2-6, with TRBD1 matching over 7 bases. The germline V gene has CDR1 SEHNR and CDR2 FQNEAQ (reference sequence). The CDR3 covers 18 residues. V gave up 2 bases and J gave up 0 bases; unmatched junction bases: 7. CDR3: CASSLRDSYTSGANVLTF. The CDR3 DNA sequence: TGTGCCAGCAGCTTAAGGGACAGTTATACCTCTGGGGCCAACGTCCTGACTTTC.

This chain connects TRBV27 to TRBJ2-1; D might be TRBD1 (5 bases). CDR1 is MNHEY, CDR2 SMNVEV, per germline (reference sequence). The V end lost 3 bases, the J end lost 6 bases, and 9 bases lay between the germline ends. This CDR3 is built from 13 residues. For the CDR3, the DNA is TGTGCCAGCAGTTTTTCAGGGATCAATGAGCAGTTCTTC. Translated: CASSFSGINEQFF.

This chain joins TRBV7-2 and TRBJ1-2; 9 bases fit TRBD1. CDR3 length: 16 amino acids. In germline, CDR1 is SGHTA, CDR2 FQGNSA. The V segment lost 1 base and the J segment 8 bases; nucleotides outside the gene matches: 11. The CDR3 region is CASSLELPGQGGGYTF. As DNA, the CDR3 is TGTGCCAGCAGCTTAGAACTCCCGGGACAGGGTGGAGGCTACACCTTC.

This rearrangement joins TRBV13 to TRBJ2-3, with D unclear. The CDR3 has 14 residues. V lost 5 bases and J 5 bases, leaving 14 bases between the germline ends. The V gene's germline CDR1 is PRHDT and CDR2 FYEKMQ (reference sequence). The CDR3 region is CASSDNSAGDTQYF. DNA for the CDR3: TGTGCCAGCAGCGACAACAGTGCCGGAGATACGCAGTATTTT. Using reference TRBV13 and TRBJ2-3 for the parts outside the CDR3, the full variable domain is AAGVIQSPRHLIKEKRETATLKCYPIPRHDTVYWYQQGPGQDPQFLISFYEKMQSDKGSIPDRFSAQQFSDYHSELNMSSLELGDSALYFCASSDNSAGDTQYFGPGTRLTVL.

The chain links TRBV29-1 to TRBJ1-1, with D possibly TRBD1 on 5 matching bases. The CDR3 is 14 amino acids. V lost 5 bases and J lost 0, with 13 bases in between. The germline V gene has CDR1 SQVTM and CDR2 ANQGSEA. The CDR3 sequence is CSVLGGQMNTEAFF. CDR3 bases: TGCAGCGTTCTGGGAGGACAAATGAACACTGAAGCTTTCTTT.

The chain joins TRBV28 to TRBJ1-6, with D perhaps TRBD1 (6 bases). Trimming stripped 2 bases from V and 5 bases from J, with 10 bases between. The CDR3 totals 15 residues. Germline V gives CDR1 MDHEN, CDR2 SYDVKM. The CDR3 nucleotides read TGTGCCAGCAGTTTAAGGGGGGTGCATAATTCACCCCTCCACTTT. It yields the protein CASSLRGVHNSPLHF.

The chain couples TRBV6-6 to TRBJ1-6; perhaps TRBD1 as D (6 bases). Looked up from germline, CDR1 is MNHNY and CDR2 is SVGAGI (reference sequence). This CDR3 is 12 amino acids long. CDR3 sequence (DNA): TGTGCGGGGGGGCGGTATAATTCACCCCTCCACTTT. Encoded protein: CAGGRYNSPLHF.

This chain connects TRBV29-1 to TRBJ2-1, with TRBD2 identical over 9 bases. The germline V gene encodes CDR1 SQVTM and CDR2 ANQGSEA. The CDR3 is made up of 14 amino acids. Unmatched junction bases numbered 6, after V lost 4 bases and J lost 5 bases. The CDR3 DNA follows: TGCAGCGTTGCGGCGGGGGGGATAGACAATGAGCAGTTCTTC. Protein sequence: CSVAAGGIDNEQFF.

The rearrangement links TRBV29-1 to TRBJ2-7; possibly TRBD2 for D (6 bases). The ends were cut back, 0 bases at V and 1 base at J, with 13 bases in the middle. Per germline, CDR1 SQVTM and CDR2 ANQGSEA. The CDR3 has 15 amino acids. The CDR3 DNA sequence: TGCAGCGTTGAAGATCTTTTGGGGAGGTCCTACGAGCAGTACTTC. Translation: CSVEDLLGRSYEQYF.

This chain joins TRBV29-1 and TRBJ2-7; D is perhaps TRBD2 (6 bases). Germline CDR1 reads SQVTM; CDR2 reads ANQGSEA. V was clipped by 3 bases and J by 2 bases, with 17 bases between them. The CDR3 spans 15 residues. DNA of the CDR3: TGCAGCGTTGACTCCCAGGGAGGAGGACCCTACGAGCAGTACTTC. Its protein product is CSVDSQGGGPYEQYF.

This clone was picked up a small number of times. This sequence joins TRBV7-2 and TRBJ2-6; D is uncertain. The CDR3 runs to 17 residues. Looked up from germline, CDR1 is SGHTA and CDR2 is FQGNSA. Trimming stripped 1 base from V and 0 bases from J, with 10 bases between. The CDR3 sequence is CASSLGGIRSGANVLTF. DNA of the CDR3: TGTGCCAGCAGCTTAGGGGGAATTCGCTCTGGGGCCAACGTCCTGACTTTC.

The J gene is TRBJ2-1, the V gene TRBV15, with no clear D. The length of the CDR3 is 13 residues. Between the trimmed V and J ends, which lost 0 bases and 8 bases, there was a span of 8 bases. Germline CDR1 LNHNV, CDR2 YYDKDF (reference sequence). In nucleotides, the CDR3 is TGTGCCACCAGCAGAGAACACGTCCATGAGCAGTTCTTC. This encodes CATSREHVHEQFF.

The CDR3 DNA reads as TGCGCCAGCACTGGCGGGGGGTTTAAGGACGAGCAGTACTTC. Amino acids: CASTGGGFKDEQYF. J is TRBJ2-7 and V is TRBV10-2; 8 bases are a match to TRBD2. The CDR3 covers 14 residues. V dropped 7 bases and J dropped 5; count of bases not matched to a gene: 10. From germline, CDR1 is WSHSY and CDR2 SAAADI.

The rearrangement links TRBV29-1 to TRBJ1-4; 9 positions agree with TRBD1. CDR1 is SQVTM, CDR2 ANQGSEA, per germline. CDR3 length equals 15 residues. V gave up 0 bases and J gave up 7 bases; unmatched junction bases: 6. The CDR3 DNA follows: TGCAGCGTTGAAGATGCGGGACAGGGCCCTGAAAAACTGTTTTTT. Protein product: CSVEDAGQGPEKLFF.

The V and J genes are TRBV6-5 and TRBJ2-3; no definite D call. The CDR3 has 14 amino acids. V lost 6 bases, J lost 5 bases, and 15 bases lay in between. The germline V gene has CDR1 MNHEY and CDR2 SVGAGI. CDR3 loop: CASSPYTVRDTQYF. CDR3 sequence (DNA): TGTGCCAGCAGCCCGTACACCGTCCGAGATACGCAGTATTTT.